This T cell receptor (beta chain) was identified in a study of blood T cell repertoires in COVID-19. In germline, CDR1 is MNHEY, CDR2 SVGEGT. This CDR3 has 18 residues. The trim removed 0 bases at V and 0 bases at J, leaving 3 bases unmatched. Per the study methods: For nucleated cells, counts were estimated from reference gene primer amplification. The data were produced by immunoSEQ multiplex PCR, yet TCRdb's version contains in-frame clones alone and is incomplete. V and J calls plus clone size are reproduced from that table; the DNA served to infer D and trimming. The sample includes about 93,000 clones, roughly 90% of them seen just once. This clone appeared a single time.

The origin of this receptor is a human donor with active COVID-19. The donor label of this sample is uncertain. The chain employs TRBV6-2 or TRBV6-3 and TRBJ2-6, with TRBD2 matching over 9 bases. The sequenced sample was peripheral blood. The CDR3 spells CASSYSLAGSSGANVLTF. The CDR3 nucleotides are TGTGCCAGCAGTTACTCTCTAGCGGGGAGCTCTGGGGCCAACGTCCTGACTTTC.